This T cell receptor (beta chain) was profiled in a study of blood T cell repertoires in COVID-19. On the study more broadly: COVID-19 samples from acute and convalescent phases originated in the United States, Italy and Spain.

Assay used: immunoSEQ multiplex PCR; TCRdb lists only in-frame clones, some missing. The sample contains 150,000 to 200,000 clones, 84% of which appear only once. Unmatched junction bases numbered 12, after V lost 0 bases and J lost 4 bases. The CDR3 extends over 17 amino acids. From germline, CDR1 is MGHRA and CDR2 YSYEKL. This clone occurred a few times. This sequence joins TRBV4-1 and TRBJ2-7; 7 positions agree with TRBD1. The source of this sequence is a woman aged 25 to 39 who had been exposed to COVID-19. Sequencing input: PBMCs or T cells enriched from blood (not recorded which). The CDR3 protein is CASSQEQVAGGPYEQYF. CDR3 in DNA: TGCGCCAGCAGCCAAGAACAGGTGGCAGGGGGACCTTACGAGCAGTACTTC.